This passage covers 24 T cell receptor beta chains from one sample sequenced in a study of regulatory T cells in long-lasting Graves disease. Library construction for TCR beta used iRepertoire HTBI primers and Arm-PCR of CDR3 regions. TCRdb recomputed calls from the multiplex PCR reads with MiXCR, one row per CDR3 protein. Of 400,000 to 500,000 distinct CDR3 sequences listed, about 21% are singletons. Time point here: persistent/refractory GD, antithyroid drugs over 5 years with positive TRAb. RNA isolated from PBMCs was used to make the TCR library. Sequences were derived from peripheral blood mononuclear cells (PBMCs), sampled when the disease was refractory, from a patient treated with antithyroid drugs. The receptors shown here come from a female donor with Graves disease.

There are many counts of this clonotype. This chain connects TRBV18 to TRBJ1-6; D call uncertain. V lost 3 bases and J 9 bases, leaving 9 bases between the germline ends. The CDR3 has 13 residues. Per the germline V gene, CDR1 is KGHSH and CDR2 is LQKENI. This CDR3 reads CASSPGGSSPLHF. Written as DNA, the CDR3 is TGTGCCAGCTCACCGGGCGGTAGTTCACCCCTCCACTTT.

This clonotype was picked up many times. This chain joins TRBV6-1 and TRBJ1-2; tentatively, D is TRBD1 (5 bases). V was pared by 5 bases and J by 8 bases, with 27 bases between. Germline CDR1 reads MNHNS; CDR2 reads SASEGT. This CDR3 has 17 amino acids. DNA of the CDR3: TGTGCCAGCAGTCCGACGTCGGGGGGGGAGGACGTCCGCGGCTACACCTTC. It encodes CASSPTSGGEDVRGYTF.

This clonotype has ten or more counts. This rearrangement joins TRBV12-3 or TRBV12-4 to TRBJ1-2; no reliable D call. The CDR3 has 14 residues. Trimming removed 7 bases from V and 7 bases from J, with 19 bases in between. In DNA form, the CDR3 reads TGTGCCAGCACCAGCCCTGGGGAGGACTTTGGCTACACCTTC. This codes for CASTSPGEDFGYTF.

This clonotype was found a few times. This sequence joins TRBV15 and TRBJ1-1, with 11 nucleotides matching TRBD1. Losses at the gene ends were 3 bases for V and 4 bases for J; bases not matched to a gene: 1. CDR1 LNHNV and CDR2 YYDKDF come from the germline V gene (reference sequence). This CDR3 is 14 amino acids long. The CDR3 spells CATSSGTGGTEAFF. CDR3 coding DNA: TGTGCCACCAGCAGTGGGACAGGGGGCACTGAAGCTTTCTTT.

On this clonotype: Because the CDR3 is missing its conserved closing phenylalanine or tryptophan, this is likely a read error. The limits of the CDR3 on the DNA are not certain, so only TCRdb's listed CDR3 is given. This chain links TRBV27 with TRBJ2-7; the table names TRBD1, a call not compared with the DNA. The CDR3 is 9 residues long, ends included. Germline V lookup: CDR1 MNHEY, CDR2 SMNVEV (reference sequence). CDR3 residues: CASRRQPRS.

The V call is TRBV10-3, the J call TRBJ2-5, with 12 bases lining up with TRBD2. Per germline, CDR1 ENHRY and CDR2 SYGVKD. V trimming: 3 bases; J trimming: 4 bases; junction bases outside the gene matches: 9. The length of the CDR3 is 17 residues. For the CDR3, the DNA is TGTGCCATCAGTGATGGGCTAGCGGGAGGGCAGAGAGAGACCCAGTACTTC. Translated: CAISDGLAGGQRETQYF.

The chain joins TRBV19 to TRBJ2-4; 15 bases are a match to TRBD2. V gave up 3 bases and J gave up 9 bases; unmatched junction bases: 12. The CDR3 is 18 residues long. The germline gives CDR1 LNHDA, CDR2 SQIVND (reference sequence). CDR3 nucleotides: TGTGCCAGTAGTATGGGACTAGCGGGAGGTGGAATAACGGGCATTCAGTACTTC. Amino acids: CASSMGLAGGGITGIQYF.

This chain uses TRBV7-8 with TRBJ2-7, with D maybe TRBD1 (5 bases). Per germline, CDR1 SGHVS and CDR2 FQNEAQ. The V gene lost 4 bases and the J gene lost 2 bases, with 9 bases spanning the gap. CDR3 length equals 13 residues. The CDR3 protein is CASSSDKTYEQYF. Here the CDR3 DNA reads TGTGCCAGCAGCTCGGACAAAACCTACGAGCAGTACTTC.

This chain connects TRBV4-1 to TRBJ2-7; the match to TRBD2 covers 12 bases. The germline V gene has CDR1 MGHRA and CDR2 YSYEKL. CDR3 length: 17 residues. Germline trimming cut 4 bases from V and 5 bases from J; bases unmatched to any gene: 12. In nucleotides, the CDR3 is TGCGCCAGCAGCCCCCGGACCCTAGCGGGAGGGCCGCACGAGCAGTACTTC. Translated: CASSPRTLAGGPHEQYF.

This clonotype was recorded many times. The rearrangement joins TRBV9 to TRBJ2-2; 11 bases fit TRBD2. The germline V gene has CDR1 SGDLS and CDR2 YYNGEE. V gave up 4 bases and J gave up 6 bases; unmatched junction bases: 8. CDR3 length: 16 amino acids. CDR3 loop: CASSTRGLAGAGELFF. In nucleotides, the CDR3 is TGTGCCAGCAGCACCCGAGGACTAGCGGGCGCCGGGGAGCTGTTTTTT. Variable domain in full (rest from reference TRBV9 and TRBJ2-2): DSGVTQTPKHLITATGQRVTLRCSPRSGDLSVYWYQQSLDQGLQFLIQYYNGEERAKGNILERFSAQQFPDLHSELNLSSLELGDSALYFCASSTRGLAGAGELFFGEGSRLTVL.

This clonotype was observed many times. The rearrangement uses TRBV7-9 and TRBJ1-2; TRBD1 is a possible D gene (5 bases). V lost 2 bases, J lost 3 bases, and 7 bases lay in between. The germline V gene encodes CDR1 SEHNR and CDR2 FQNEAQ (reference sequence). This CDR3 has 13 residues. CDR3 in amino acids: CASSLLGDYGYTF. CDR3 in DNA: TGTGCCAGCAGCTTACTGGGGGACTATGGCTACACCTTC.

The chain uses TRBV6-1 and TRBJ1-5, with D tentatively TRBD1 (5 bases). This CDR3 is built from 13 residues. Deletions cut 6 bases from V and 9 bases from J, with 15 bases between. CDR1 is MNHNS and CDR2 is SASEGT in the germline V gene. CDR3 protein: CASRGTDSRPQHF. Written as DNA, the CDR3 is TGTGCCAGCAGGGGGACGGACTCCCGGCCCCAGCATTTT.

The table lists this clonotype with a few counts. CDR3 nucleotide sequence: TGCAGCGTTGTTGGAGCGACATTCTACGAGCAGTACTTC. This encodes CSVVGATFYEQYF. The chain has TRBV29-1 and TRBJ2-7; D is ambiguous. Trimming stripped 4 bases from V and 3 bases from J, with 13 bases between. CDR3 length: 13 residues. Germline lookup yields CDR1 SQVTM and CDR2 ANQGSEA.

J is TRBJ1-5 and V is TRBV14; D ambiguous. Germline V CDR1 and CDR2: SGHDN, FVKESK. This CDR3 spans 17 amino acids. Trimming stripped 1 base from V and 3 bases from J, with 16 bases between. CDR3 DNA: TGTGCCAGCAGCCAAGGGTCTAGGCGGCTACACAATCAGCCCCAGCATTTT. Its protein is CASSQGSRRLHNQPQHF. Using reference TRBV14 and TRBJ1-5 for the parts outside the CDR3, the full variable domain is EAGVTQFPSHSVIEKGQTVTLRCDPISGHDNLYWYRRVMGKEIKFLLHFVKESKQDESGMPNNRFLAERTGGTYSTLKVQPAELEDSGVYFCASSQGSRRLHNQPQHFGDGTRLSIL.

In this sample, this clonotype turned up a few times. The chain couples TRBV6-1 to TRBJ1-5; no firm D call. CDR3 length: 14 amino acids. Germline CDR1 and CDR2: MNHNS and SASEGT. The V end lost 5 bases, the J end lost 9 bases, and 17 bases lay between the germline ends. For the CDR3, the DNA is TGTGCCAGCAGTCCCGGGAAGCGTAAGGGGCCCCAGCATTTT. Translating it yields CASSPGKRKGPQHF.

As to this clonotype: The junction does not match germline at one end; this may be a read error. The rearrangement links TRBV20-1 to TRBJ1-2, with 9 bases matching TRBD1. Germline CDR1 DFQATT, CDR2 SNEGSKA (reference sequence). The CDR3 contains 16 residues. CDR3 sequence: CSARDYRDRAIYGYAF. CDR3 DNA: TGCAGTGCTAGAGATTACCGGGACAGGGCCATCTATGGCTACGCCTTC.

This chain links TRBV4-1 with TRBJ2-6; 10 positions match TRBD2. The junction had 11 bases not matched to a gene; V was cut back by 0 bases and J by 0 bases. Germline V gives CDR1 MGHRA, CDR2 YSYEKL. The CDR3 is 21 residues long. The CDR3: CASSQDTVRLAGRSGANVLTF. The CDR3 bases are TGCGCCAGCAGCCAAGATACGGTTAGACTAGCGGGTCGCTCTGGGGCCAACGTCCTGACTTTC.

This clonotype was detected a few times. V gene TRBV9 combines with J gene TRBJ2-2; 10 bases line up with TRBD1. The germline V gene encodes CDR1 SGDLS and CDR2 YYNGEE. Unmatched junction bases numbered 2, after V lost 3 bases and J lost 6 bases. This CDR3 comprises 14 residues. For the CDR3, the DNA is TGTGCCAGCAGCGGGACAGGGGGTCCCGGGGAGCTGTTTTTT. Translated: CASSGTGGPGELFF.

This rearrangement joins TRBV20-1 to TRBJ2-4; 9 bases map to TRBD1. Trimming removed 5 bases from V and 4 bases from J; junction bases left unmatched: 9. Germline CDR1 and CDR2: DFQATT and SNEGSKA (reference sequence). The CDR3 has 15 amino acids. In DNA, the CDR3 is TGCAGTGCTTTTAGCCCAGGGACAGGGAAAAACATTCAGTACTTC. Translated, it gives CSAFSPGTGKNIQYF.

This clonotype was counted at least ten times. As DNA, the CDR3 is TGCAGTGCTAGAGTAGGCGGGTTCCAGCGGGAGGCCTACCAAGAGACCCAGTACTTC. The encoded protein is CSARVGGFQREAYQETQYF. The V and J genes are TRBV20-1 and TRBJ2-5, with 9 bases lining up with TRBD2. V gave up 1 base and J gave up 0 bases; unmatched junction bases: 15. This CDR3 comprises 19 residues. CDR1 DFQATT and CDR2 SNEGSKA come from the germline V gene (reference sequence).

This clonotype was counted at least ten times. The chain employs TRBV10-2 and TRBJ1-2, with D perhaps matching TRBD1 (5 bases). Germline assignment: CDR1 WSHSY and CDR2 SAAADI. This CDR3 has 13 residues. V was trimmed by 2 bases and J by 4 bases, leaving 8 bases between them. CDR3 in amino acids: CASSEAGIYGYTF. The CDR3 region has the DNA TGCGCCAGCAGTGAGGCAGGGATCTATGGCTACACCTTC.

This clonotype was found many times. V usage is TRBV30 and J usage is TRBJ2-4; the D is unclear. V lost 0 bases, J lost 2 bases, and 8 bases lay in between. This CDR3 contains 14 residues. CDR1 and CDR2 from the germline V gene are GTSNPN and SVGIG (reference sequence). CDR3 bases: TGTGCCTGGAGTGTTAGGCACCCCAAAAACATTCAGTACTTC. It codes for CAWSVRHPKNIQYF.

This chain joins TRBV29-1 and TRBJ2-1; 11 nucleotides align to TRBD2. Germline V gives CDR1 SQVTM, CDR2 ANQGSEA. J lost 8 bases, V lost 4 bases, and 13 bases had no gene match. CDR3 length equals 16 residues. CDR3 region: CSVARGTSGGGHEQFF. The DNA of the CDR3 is TGCAGCGTTGCTCGGGGGACTAGCGGTGGAGGCCATGAGCAGTTCTTC.

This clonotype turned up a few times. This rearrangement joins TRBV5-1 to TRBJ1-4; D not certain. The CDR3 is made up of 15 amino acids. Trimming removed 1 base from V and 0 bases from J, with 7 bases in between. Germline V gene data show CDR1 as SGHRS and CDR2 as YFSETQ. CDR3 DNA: TGCGCCAGCAGCTTGTCGGCAGCAACTAATGAAAAACTGTTTTTT. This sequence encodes CASSLSAATNEKLFF.